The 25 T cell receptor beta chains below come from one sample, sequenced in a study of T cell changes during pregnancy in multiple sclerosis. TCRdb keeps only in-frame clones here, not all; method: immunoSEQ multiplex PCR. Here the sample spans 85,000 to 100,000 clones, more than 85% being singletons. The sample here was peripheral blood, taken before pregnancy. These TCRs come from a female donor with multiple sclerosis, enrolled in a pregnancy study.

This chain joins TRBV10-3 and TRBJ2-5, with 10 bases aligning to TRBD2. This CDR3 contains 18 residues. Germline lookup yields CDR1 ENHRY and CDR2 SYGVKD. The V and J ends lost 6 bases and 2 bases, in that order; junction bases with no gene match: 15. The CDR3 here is CAISETPPAGGRQETQYF. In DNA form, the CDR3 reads TGTGCCATCAGCGAGACCCCTCCAGCGGGAGGGAGGCAAGAGACCCAGTACTTC.

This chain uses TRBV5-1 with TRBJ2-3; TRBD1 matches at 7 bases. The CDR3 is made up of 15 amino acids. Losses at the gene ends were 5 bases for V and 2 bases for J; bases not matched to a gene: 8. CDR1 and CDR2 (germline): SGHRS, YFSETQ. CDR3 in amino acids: CASSPGTVNTDTQYF. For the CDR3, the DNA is TGCGCCAGCAGTCCCGGGACAGTCAACACAGATACGCAGTATTTT. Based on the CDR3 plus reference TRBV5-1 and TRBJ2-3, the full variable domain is KAGVTQTPRYLIKTRGQQVTLSCSPISGHRSVSWYQQTPGQGLQFLFEYFSETQRNKGNFPGRFSGRQFSNSRSEMNVSTLELGDSALYLCASSPGTVNTDTQYFGPGTRLTVL.

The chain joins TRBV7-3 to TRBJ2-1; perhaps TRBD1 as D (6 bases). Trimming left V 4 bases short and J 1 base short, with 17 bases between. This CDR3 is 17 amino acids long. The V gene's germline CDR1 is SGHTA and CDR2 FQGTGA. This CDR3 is CASSSQGPGLSYNEQFF. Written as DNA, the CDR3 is TGTGCCAGCAGCTCCCAGGGGCCGGGGTTATCCTACAATGAGCAGTTCTTC.

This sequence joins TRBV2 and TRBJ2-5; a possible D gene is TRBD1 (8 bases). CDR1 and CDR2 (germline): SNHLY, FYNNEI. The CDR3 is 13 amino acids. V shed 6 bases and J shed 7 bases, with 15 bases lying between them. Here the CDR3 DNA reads TGTGCCAGCAGCGACAGGGGAGGGGCGACCCAGTACTTC. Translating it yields CASSDRGGATQYF.

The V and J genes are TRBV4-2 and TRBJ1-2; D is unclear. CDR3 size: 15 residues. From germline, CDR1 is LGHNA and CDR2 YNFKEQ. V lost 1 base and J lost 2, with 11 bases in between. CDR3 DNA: TGTGCCAGCAGCCAAGGGAGGGCCACAAACTATGGCTACACCTTC. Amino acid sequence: CASSQGRATNYGYTF.

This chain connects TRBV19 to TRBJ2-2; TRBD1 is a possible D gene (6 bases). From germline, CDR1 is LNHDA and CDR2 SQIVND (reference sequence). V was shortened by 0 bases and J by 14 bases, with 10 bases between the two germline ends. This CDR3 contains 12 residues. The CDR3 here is CASSIEFRGLFF. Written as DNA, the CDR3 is TGTGCCAGTAGTATAGAGTTCAGGGGACTGTTTTTT.

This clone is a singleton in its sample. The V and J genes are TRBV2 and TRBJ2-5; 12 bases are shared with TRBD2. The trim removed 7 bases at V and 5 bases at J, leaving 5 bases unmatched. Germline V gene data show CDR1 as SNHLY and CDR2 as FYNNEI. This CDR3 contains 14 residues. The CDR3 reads CASTSGTSGETQYF. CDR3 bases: TGTGCCAGCACCTCCGGGACTAGCGGGGAGACCCAGTACTTC.

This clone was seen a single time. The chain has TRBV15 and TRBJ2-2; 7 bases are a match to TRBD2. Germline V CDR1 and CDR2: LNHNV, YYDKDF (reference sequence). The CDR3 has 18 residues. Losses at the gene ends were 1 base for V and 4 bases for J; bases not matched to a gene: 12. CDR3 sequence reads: CATSRAPRASGSTGELFF. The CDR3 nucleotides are TGTGCCACCAGCAGAGCCCCCCGGGCTAGCGGTAGCACCGGGGAGCTGTTTTTT.

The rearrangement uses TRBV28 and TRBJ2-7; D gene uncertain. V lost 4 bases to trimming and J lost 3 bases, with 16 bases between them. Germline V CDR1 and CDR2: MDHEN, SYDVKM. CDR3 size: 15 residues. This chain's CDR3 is CASSSAPARNYEQYF. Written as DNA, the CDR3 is TGTGCCAGCAGTTCCGCCCCGGCCAGGAACTACGAGCAGTACTTC.

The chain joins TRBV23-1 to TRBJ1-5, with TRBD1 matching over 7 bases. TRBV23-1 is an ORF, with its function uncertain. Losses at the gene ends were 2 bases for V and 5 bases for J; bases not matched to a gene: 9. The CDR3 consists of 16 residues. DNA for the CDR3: TGCGCCAGCAGTCAAGCCACAGGGGAAGGTTATCAGCCCCAGCATTTT. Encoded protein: CASSQATGEGYQPQHF.

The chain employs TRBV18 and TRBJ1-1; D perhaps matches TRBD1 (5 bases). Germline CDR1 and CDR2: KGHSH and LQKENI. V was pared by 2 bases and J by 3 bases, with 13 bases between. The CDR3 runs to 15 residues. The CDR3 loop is CASSPLGGRDTEAFF. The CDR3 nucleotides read TGTGCCAGCTCACCATTGGGGGGTCGGGACACTGAAGCTTTCTTT.

The CDR3 loop is CASHRRNTGELFF. CDR3 coding DNA: TGTGCCAGTCACAGGAGGAACACCGGGGAGCTGTTTTTT. The gene calls are TRBV27 and TRBJ2-2, with D possibly TRBD1 on 5 matching bases. The germline CDR1 and CDR2 sequences are MNHEY and SMNVEV (reference sequence). Trimming took 9 bases from V and 1 from J, leaving 9 bases between them. CDR3 length equals 13 residues.

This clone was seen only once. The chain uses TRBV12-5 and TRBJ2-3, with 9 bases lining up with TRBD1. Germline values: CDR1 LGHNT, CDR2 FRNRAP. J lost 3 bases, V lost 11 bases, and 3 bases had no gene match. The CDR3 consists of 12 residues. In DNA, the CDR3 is TGTGCTTCCGGACAGGGGACAGATACGCAGTATTTT. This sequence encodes CASGQGTDTQYF.

The CDR3 spells CASSPGVGDRFFEKLFF. The DNA for the CDR3 is TGTGCCAGCAGTCCCGGCGTAGGGGACAGGTTCTTTGAAAAACTGTTTTTT. J is TRBJ1-4 and V is TRBV27; 8 nucleotides match TRBD1. This CDR3 contains 17 residues. Unmatched junction bases numbered 15, after V lost 5 bases and J lost 7 bases. CDR1 is MNHEY and CDR2 is SMNVEV in the germline V gene (reference sequence). Variable domain in full (rest from reference TRBV27 and TRBJ1-4): EAQVTQNPRYLITVTGKKLTVTCSQNMNHEYMSWYRQDPGLGLRQIYYSMNVEVTDKGDVPEGYKVSRKEKRNFPLILESPSPNQTSLYFCASSPGVGDRFFEKLFFGSGTQLSVL.

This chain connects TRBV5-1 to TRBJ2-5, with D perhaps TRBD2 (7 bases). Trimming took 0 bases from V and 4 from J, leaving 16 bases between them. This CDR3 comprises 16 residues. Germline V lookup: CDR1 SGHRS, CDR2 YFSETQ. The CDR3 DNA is TGCGCCAGCAGCTTGGGTTCTAGCGGAGGGGGAGAGACCCAGTACTTC. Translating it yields CASSLGSSGGGETQYF.

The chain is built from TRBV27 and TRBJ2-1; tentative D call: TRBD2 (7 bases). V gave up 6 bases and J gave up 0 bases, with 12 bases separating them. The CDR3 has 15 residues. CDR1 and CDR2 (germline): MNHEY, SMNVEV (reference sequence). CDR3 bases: TGTGCCAGCAGCCCGGGGGGCCTCTCCTACAATGAGCAGTTCTTC. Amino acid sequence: CASSPGGLSYNEQFF.

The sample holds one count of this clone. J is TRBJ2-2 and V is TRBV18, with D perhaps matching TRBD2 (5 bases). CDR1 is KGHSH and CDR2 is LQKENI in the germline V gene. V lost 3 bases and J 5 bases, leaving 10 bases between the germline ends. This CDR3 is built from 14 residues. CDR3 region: CASSPGEVTGELFF. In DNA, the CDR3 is TGTGCCAGCTCACCGGGAGAGGTGACCGGGGAGCTGTTTTTT.

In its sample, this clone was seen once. CDR3 DNA sequence: TGTGCCAGCAGCTCGCCATCCGGCGAGCAGTACTTC. Translating it yields CASSSPSGEQYF. The genes are TRBV7-8 and TRBJ2-7; D unclear. Germline CDR1 SGHVS, CDR2 FQNEAQ. This CDR3 is built from 12 residues. V was cut by 4 bases and J by 6 bases, with 10 bases left in between.

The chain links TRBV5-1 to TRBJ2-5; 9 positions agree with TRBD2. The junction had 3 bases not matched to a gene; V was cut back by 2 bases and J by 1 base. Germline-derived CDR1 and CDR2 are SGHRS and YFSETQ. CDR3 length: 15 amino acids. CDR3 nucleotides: TGCGCCAGCAGCTTCTTGCGGGGGGGCCAAGAGACCCAGTACTTC. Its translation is CASSFLRGGQETQYF.

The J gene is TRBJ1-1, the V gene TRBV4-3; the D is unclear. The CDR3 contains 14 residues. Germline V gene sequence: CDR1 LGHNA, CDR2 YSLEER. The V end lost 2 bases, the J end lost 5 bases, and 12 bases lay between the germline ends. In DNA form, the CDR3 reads TGCGCCAGCAGCCAATTTATGAGAGCGACTGAAGCTTTCTTT. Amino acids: CASSQFMRATEAFF.

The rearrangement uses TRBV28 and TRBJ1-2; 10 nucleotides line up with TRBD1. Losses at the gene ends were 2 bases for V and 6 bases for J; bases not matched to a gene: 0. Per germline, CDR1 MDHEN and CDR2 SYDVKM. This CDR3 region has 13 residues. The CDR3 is CASSLDRGHGYTF. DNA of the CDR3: TGTGCCAGCAGTTTAGACAGGGGGCATGGCTACACCTTC.

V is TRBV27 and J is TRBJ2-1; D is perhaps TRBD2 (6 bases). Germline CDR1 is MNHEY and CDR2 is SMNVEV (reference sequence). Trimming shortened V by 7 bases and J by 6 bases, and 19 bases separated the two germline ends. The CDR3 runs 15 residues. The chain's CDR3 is CASNQWDSRRNEQFF. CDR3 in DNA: TGTGCCAGCAACCAATGGGACTCCCGACGCAATGAGCAGTTCTTC.

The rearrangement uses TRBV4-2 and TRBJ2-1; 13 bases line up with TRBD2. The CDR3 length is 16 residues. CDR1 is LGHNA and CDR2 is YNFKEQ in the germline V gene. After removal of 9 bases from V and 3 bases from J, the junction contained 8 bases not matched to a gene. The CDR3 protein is CASTPGTSGDYNEQFF. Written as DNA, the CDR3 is TGTGCCAGTACACCCGGGACTAGCGGGGACTACAATGAGCAGTTCTTC.

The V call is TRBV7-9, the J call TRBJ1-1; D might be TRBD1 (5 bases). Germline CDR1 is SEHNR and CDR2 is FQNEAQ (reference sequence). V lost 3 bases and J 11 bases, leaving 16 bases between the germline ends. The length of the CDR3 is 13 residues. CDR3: CASSFNSDKTAFF. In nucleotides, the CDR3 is TGTGCCAGCAGCTTTAACTCGGACAAAACGGCTTTCTTT.

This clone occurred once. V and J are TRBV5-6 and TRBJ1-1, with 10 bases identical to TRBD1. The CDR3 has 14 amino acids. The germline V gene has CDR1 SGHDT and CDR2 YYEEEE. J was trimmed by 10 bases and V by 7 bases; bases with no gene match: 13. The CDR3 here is CASLGDDRGRRAFF. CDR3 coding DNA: TGTGCCAGCCTAGGCGACGACAGGGGGCGGCGAGCTTTCTTT.